This T cell receptor (beta chain) comes out of a study of blood T cell repertoires in COVID-19. Background on the study: COVID-19 samples, acute and convalescent, were from the United States, Italy and Spain. T cells, B-cell-depleted T cells, or PBMCs supplied cDNA or gDNA.

Sequenced by immunoSEQ multiplex PCR; TCRdb stores in-frame clones only, minus some. The sample has roughly 100,000 clones, approximately 86% seen once; the top ten hold more than 4.5%. Sequenced: peripheral blood. The source is a woman aged 50 to 60 with COVID-19, enrolled during active disease.

The CDR3 spells CASSFGEGADTQYF. The CDR3 DNA follows: TGCGCCAGCAGCTTTGGTGAGGGCGCAGATACGCAGTATTTT. The chain joins TRBV5-1 to TRBJ2-3; weak D call: TRBD2 (5 bases). Trimming removed 2 bases from V and 4 bases from J, with 11 bases in between. Germline CDR1 SGHRS, CDR2 YFSETQ. CDR3 length: 14 amino acids.